This T cell receptor (beta chain) appears in the sequencing data of a study of T cell responses to AZD1222 COVID-19 vaccine. Study conclusions and caveats: After two AZD1222 doses, spike-specific TCR breadth and depth rose versus day 0. Only 5 to 7 AZD1222 recipients tested seropositive at baseline.

About this clone: Its specificity is unknown.

Per the germline V gene, CDR1 is GTSNPN and CDR2 is SVGIG (reference sequence). The CDR3 is 14 amino acids. The V end was cut by 5 bases, the J end by 5 bases, with 15 bases between. Only in-frame clones appear in the TCRdb table, and some are missing; sequencing was by immunoSEQ multiplex PCR. The repertoire has about 140,000 clones, about nine tenths of them found once; the top ten carry 1.1% to 1.5%. The source was peripheral blood, collected on day 0 of AZD1222 vaccination. The clonotype was recovered from an adult in good health. The rearrangement uses TRBV30 and TRBJ2-2; possible D gene TRBD2, 6 bases. The CDR3 nucleotides read TGTGCCTGGGATTGGGGGGATCGGACCGGGGAGCTGTTTTTT. Protein: CAWDWGDRTGELFF.